These 23 T cell receptor beta chains were all obtained from the same sample, sequenced in a study of T cell responses to AZD1222 COVID-19 vaccine. Assay: immunoSEQ multiplex PCR; the TCRdb copy retains only in-frame clones and omits some. The table lists 150,000 to 200,000 clones, about 94% of them singletons, with roughly a tenth in the top ten. Sequencing used peripheral blood, obtained on day 0 of AZD1222 vaccination. These receptor sequences come from an adult in good health.

The chain joins TRBV4-3 to TRBJ2-7, with D tentatively TRBD1 (5 bases). The length of the CDR3 is 15 residues. The V gene's germline CDR1 is LGHNA and CDR2 YSLEER. V was pared by 0 bases and J by 2 bases, with 11 bases between. The CDR3 is CASSQDIGAPYEQYF. The CDR3 nucleotides are TGCGCCAGCAGCCAAGATATAGGGGCCCCCTACGAGCAGTACTTC.

As for this clone: Other DNA sequences from this sample encode an identical CDR3 as well. V is TRBV10-3 and J is TRBJ2-1; D is unresolved. This CDR3 region has 12 residues. Per the germline V gene, CDR1 is ENHRY and CDR2 is SYGVKD. Trimming shortened V by 0 bases and J by 7 bases, and 4 bases separated the two germline ends. DNA of the CDR3: TGTGCCATCAGTGAGTCCAGTAATGAGCAGTTCTTC. It translates to CAISESSNEQFF.

The chain links TRBV10-3 to TRBJ2-2; TRBD1 aligns across 7 bases. This CDR3 is built from 14 residues. Germline-derived CDR1 and CDR2 are ENHRY and SYGVKD. With 4 bases clipped from V and 6 bases from J, the junction kept 5 bases outside the gene matches. CDR3 nucleotides: TGTGCCATCAGTGCGAACCAGGGGGCCGGGGAGCTGTTTTTT. Its translation is CAISANQGAGELFF.

V gene TRBV19 combines with J gene TRBJ2-3; 10 positions match TRBD2. V gave up 11 bases and J gave up 3 bases; unmatched junction bases: 5. CDR1 is LNHDA and CDR2 is SQIVND in the germline V gene (reference sequence). CDR3 length: 13 amino acids. Written as DNA, the CDR3 is TGTGCCTGCAATAGCGGGAGGACAGATACGCAGTATTTT. Translating gives CACNSGRTDTQYF.

The chain combines TRBV4-1 with TRBJ1-1; D gene ambiguous. The CDR3 length is 15 residues. Germline values: CDR1 MGHRA, CDR2 YSYEKL. V shed 0 bases and J shed 3 bases, with 11 bases lying between them. The CDR3 DNA follows: TGCGCCAGCAGCCAAGATCCGCGCCCGGACACTGAAGCTTTCTTT. It yields the protein CASSQDPRPDTEAFF.

The CDR3 here is CASSFPRGLAGEGSPETQYF. CDR3 sequence (DNA): TGTGCCAGCAGCTTCCCAAGAGGACTAGCGGGAGAGGGTTCCCCAGAGACCCAGTACTTC. The chain links TRBV7-3 to TRBJ2-5; the match to TRBD2 covers 13 bases. The V gene end was trimmed by 3 bases and the J gene end by 4 bases; junction bases not matched to a gene: 17. CDR1 is SGHTA, CDR2 FQGTGA, per germline. This CDR3 comprises 20 residues.

V and J are TRBV5-4 and TRBJ1-2, with TRBD1 as a possible D gene (5 bases). This CDR3 is 13 amino acids long. Germline CDR1 reads SGHNT; CDR2 reads YYREEE (reference sequence). The V end lost 5 bases, the J end lost 5 bases, and 13 bases lay between the germline ends. The CDR3 loop is CASRSGTDYGYTF. CDR3 nucleotides: TGTGCCAGCAGATCCGGGACGGATTATGGCTACACCTTC.

The chain carries TRBV5-1 and TRBJ1-4; 10 nucleotides match TRBD1. With 4 bases clipped from V and 0 bases from J, the junction kept 6 bases outside the gene matches. Germline values: CDR1 SGHRS, CDR2 YFSETQ. This CDR3 spans 17 amino acids. The CDR3 region has the DNA TGCGCCAGCAGCGTGGGACAGGGGAGAACAACTAATGAAAAACTGTTTTTT. It translates to CASSVGQGRTTNEKLFF.

The chain has TRBV19 and TRBJ2-3, with 8 bases matching TRBD2. The CDR3 sequence is 15 residues long. V trimming: 9 bases; J trimming: 3 bases; junction bases outside the gene matches: 11. The germline gives CDR1 LNHDA, CDR2 SQIVND (reference sequence). CDR3 in DNA: TGTGCCAGCGGGAGAAGCGGGAGTCCGACAGATACGCAGTATTTT. Its translation is CASGRSGSPTDTQYF. Together with reference TRBV19 and TRBJ2-3, the CDR3 gives the full variable domain: DGGITQSPKYLFRKEGQNVTLSCEQNLNHDAMYWYRQDPGQGLRLIYYSQIVNDFQKGDIAEGYSVSREKKESFPLTVTSAQKNPTAFYLCASGRSGSPTDTQYFGPGTRLTVL.

The V and J genes are TRBV5-4 and TRBJ2-6; D unresolved. The length of the CDR3 is 13 residues. CDR1 and CDR2 (germline): SGHNT, YYREEE (reference sequence). The ends were cut back, 7 bases at V and 3 bases at J, with 8 bases in the middle. DNA of the CDR3: TGTGCCAGCGGCGATCGTGGGGCCAACGTCCTGACTTTC. As protein: CASGDRGANVLTF.

This chain links TRBV30 with TRBJ1-2, with D unresolved. The CDR3 is 15 residues long. Trimming took 4 bases from V and 3 from J, leaving 18 bases between them. The germline V gene has CDR1 GTSNPN and CDR2 SVGIG (reference sequence). The CDR3 DNA sequence: TGTGCCTGGACAATCGGGAAAGCTCGGGACTATGGCTACACCTTC. This sequence encodes CAWTIGKARDYGYTF.

CDR3 protein: CASSSEETQYF. The DNA for the CDR3 is TGTGCCAGCAGCTCCGAAGAGACCCAGTACTTC. The V gene is TRBV7-6, the J gene TRBJ2-5; D gene uncertain. The V gene lost 4 bases and the J gene lost 3 bases, with 3 bases spanning the gap. Germline lookup yields CDR1 SGHVS and CDR2 FNYEAQ. The CDR3 consists of 11 residues.

The J gene is TRBJ2-7, the V gene TRBV13; 9 bases agree with TRBD2. The trim removed 5 bases at V and 3 bases at J, leaving 8 bases unmatched. The CDR3 runs 15 residues. CDR1 is PRHDT and CDR2 is FYEKMQ in the germline V gene (reference sequence). CDR3: CASSDGTSQNYEQYF. The CDR3 DNA sequence: TGTGCCAGCAGCGACGGGACTAGCCAGAACTACGAGCAGTACTTC.

This clone was found a few times. The chain links TRBV2 to TRBJ1-1, with D tentatively TRBD1 (5 bases). Between the trimmed V and J ends, which lost 3 bases and 6 bases, there was a span of 14 bases. The CDR3 length is 14 residues. Germline V gene lookup returns CDR1 SNHLY and CDR2 FYNNEI. In DNA form, the CDR3 reads TGTGCCAGCAGTGACCAGGGACCCTCTCCTGAAGCTTTCTTT. Translating it yields CASSDQGPSPEAFF.

This chain uses TRBV6-2 or TRBV6-3 with TRBJ2-7; D is undetermined. V was clipped by 3 bases and J by 3 bases, with 6 bases between them. Germline CDR1 MNHEY, CDR2 SVGEGT. The CDR3 extends over 12 amino acids. CDR3 amino acids: CASSYLYYEQYF. The CDR3 DNA sequence: TGTGCCAGCAGTTATCTATACTACGAGCAGTACTTC.

This chain connects TRBV20-1 to TRBJ1-1; D remains ambiguous. Trimming took off 3 bases at V and 1 base at J, with 6 bases between the two ends. Germline V gene sequence: CDR1 DFQATT, CDR2 SNEGSKA (reference sequence). The CDR3 runs 12 residues. The CDR3 bases are TGCAGTGCTAGTTTATGGAACACTGAAGCTTTCTTT. It encodes CSASLWNTEAFF.

This chain joins TRBV18 and TRBJ2-7, with unresolved D. V lost 4 bases to trimming and J lost 6 bases, with 10 bases between them. CDR3 size: 12 residues. Germline values: CDR1 KGHSH, CDR2 LQKENI. CDR3: CASSQGSGEQYF. The CDR3 bases are TGTGCCAGCTCACAGGGCAGTGGCGAGCAGTACTTC.

V is TRBV30 and J is TRBJ2-7, with 7 bases identical to TRBD1. The V gene's germline CDR1 is GTSNPN and CDR2 SVGIG (reference sequence). CDR3 size: 16 residues. V lost 8 bases to trimming and J lost 0 bases; unmatched junction nucleotides: 16. CDR3 coding DNA: TGTGCCACCTGGAGCCCTCGGGCAGGGGGCTCCTACGAGCAGTACTTC. It specifies CATWSPRAGGSYEQYF.

This chain links TRBV5-1 with TRBJ2-7; D remains ambiguous. The V end was cut by 4 bases, the J end by 5 bases, with 10 bases between. Germline V CDR1 and CDR2: SGHRS, YFSETQ. The CDR3 runs 12 residues. CDR3 sequence (DNA): TGCGCCAGCAGCCCCCGGACGGACGAGCAGTACTTC. The encoded protein is CASSPRTDEQYF.

This sequence joins TRBV9 and TRBJ1-5; the match to TRBD1 covers 8 bases. CDR1 is SGDLS, CDR2 YYNGEE, per germline. Trimming at V came to 0 bases and at J to 5 bases, leaving 4 bases not matched to a gene. The CDR3 has 15 residues. This CDR3 reads CASSVGQGSDQPQHF. CDR3 nucleotide sequence: TGTGCCAGCAGCGTAGGACAGGGGTCGGATCAGCCCCAGCATTTT.

The chain recombines TRBV28 with TRBJ2-7, with 7 bases matching TRBD2. From germline, CDR1 is MDHEN and CDR2 SYDVKM. CDR3 length equals 14 residues. The trim removed 5 bases at V and 6 bases at J, leaving 10 bases unmatched. Here the CDR3 reads CASSEGREVSEQYF. Here the CDR3 DNA reads TGTGCCAGCAGTGAGGGACGGGAGGTCTCCGAGCAGTACTTC.

The chain has TRBV5-4 and TRBJ2-7; a possible D gene is TRBD1 (6 bases). Trimming removed 4 bases from V and 5 bases from J, with 13 bases in between. Germline V lookup: CDR1 SGHNT, CDR2 YYREEE (reference sequence). The CDR3 is 13 residues long. This CDR3 is CASSIRQDNEQYF. As DNA, the CDR3 is TGTGCCAGCAGCATTCGACAGGACAACGAGCAGTACTTC.

The rearrangement uses TRBV5-5 and TRBJ2-5; 10 nucleotides line up with TRBD2. J was trimmed by 5 bases and V by 5 bases; bases with no gene match: 3. The CDR3 contains 13 residues. Germline V gene sequence: CDR1 SGHKS, CDR2 YYEKEE (reference sequence). The CDR3 loop is CASRASGSETQYF. DNA for the CDR3: TGTGCCAGCAGGGCTAGCGGGAGCGAGACCCAGTACTTC.